A single TCR beta chain is shown here with its context. There is no known antigen for this receptor. Qualities for individual bases were not recorded, and no much larger clone is one base off. To sequence the TCRbeta CDR3 region, genomic DNA was isolated from the sorted cells. The immunoSEQ Assay was used to sequence the TCRbeta CDR3 regions. Imported from immuneACCESS, the table was reduced by TCRdb to in-frame sequences with V and J called. These copies leave out some clones; in studies compared against another copy, an unresolved V gene accounts for under half, and the cause of the remainder is not known. Across this sample there are approximately 88,000 clones, with about 88% seen only once. Around 0.7% of the sample comes from the top ten. From the cysteine up to the phenylalanine, the CDR3 has a length of 15 residues. The read is trimmed to its CDR3 DNA, 45 bases read in frame from base 1. V is cut by 5 bases and J by 1 base, and the space between the germline ends is 12 bases. From the germline V gene, CDR1 is SGHAT and CDR2 is FQNNGV.

This specimen comes from a study of OX40 agonist ivuxolimab in advanced cancers. Concerning the study at large: Ivuxolimab was a fully human IgG2 agonistic monoclonal antibody targeting the costimulatory receptor OX40 (CD134). Intravenous ivuxolimab was administered to patients every 2 weeks at six dose levels: 0.01, 0.1, 0.3, 1.5, 3 and 10 mg/kg. Of the roughly 51 patients in dose escalation, about 20 had hepatocellular carcinoma, some 15 had melanoma, 9 had renal cell carcinoma and 9 had head and neck cancer. The dose-escalation cohort was 82.7% male with a mean age of approximately 60 years, ranging from roughly 23 to 79. Prior anti-PD-1, anti-PD-L1 or anti-CTLA-4 therapy was permitted, and checkpoint inhibitors had been received by around 40% of dose-escalation patients. Partial responses occurred in three dose-escalation patients: two with cutaneous melanoma and one with hepatocellular carcinoma. Peripheral TCRbeta sequencing aimed to test whether ivuxolimab altered TCR sequence diversity and caused clonal T-cell expansion. The paper describes the monotherapy dose-escalation part (N of about 47 patients) of the phase I trial of ivuxolimab. Beyond this particular receptor, the publication reports: After ivuxolimab, CD8+ T cells had more expanded clones than CD4+ T cells on average. Low levels of normalized T-cell clonal expansion were also seen in some patients who did not respond. In the 0.1-3.0 mg/kg groups, partial responders were among the patients with the lowest normalized peripheral clonal expansion, particularly in CD8+ T cells. Clonal expansion of both CD4+ and CD8+ blood T cells was observed from baseline to week 6 at doses 0.1 to 3.0 mg/kg. Antigen specificity was not determined for the clonally expanded peripheral T cells.

The trial excluded patients who had a history of autoimmune disease or were on systemic immunosuppression. Peripheral blood for TCR sequencing was collected from all dose cohorts at baseline, on cycle 4 day 1, and on cycle 7 day 1. The samples were drawn from a first-in-human, open-label, multicenter phase I dose-escalation trial of ivuxolimab. Adults with locally advanced or metastatic head and neck squamous cell, hepatocellular, melanoma or renal cell carcinoma were enrolled in the trial. CD4+ and CD8+ T cells were sorted separately from peripheral blood before TCR sequencing. This specimen consisted of CD4+ or CD8+ T cells sorted from blood, obtained in a trial of the OX40 agonist ivuxolimab. The receptor chain draws on TRBV11-2 and TRBJ1-3, and TRBD1 may be the D gene, going by 5 matching bases. The clonotype was recovered from an adult with an advanced solid tumor such as melanoma, head and neck, liver or kidney cancer. At the DNA level, the sequence is TGTGCCAGCAGCCCTCTGGGGGTATCTGGAAACACCATATATTTT. Translated, it reads CASSPLGVSGNTIYF. The entire variable domain, with the stretches around the CDR3 drawn from the reference TRBV11-2 and TRBJ1-3 proteins, is EAGVAQSPRYKIIEKRQSVAFWCNPISGHATLYWYQQILGQGPKLLIQFQNNGVVDDSQLPKDRFSAERLKGVDSTLKIQPAKLEDSAVYLCASSPLGVSGNTIYFGEGSWLTVV.